This TCR beta chain was retrieved from a study of beta chain features in type 1 diabetes. Study summary: The number of sorted cells examined across all samples was around 99 million. Study observations and caveats: People with Type 1 diabetes carried modestly yet significantly shorter TCRB CDR3s in all four CD4+ subsets.

All of the isolated RNA was reverse transcribed, so expressed TCRB transcripts were sequenced. Approximately 3.7 million reads per sample on average were obtained from naive, central memory and regulatory T cell samples. Measured with immunoSEQ multiplex PCR; TCRdb has only the in-frame clones, and not every one. This sample carries 630,000 or so clones, about 14% of them seen once, and the ten largest clones take roughly 0.04%. On this clone: Its antigen is not known.

Per germline, CDR1 SGHNT and CDR2 YENEEA. This CDR3 has 17 residues. The ends were cut back, 4 bases at V and 0 bases at J, with 15 bases in the middle. This sequence originates from a man between 18 and 29 years old with type 1 diabetes. The specimen was naive CD4+ T cells from blood. The V call is TRBV11-3, the J call TRBJ2-2, with D perhaps TRBD2 (5 bases). The CDR3 region is CASSSRGNLPNTGELFF. Here the CDR3 DNA reads TGTGCCAGCAGCTCTCGGGGTAATTTGCCGAACACCGGGGAGCTGTTTTTT. Complete variable domain (other parts from reference TRBV11-3 and TRBJ2-2): EAGVVQSPRYKIIEKKQPVAFWCNPISGHNTLYWYLQNLGQGPELLIRYENEEAVDDSQLPKDRFSAERLKGVDSTLKIQPAELGDSAVYLCASSSRGNLPNTGELFFGEGSRLTVL.